A selection of T cell receptor beta chains follows, all from one sample in a study of T cell repertoires in ileal Crohn's disease. Data came from immunoSEQ multiplex PCR; TCRdb stores just in-frame clones and leaves some out. The sample comprises some 12,000 clones, around 80% of which are singletons, and approximately 15% rests with the top ten. Sequencing used ileal tissue. The receptors stem from an adult with Crohn's disease. The CDR3 runs from the conserved cysteine through the conserved F or W. D genes are given only for firm matches. The listing skips clone size in some rows; elsewhere it reads once, few, many or a size class.

j_call: TRBJ1-2; v_call: TRBV5-6; clone_size: NA; d_call: NA; cdr3_nt: TGTGCCACGAGGAGGGTGGGCGGCTACACCTTC; cdr3_aa: CATRRVGGYTF
j_call: TRBJ1-4; v_call: TRBV16; clone_size: few; d_call: TRBD1; cdr3_nt: TGTGCCAGCAGCCCGACAGGGGGCGGTGAAAAACTGTTTTTT; cdr3_aa: CASSPTGGGEKLFF
j_call: TRBJ1-2; v_call: TRBV5-1; clone_size: NA; d_call: TRBD1; cdr3_nt: TGCGCCAGCAGAGGGACAGGGGGCTTTTACACCTTC; cdr3_aa: CASRGTGGFYTF
j_call: TRBJ1-2; v_call: TRBV9; clone_size: NA; d_call: TRBD1; cdr3_nt: TGTGCCAGCAGTCGGGACAGTTTCTATGGCTACACCTTC; cdr3_aa: CASSRDSFYGYTF
j_call: TRBJ1-4; v_call: TRBV19; clone_size: NA; d_call: TRBD1; cdr3_nt: TGTGCCAGTAGTATGAGGTCAGGGGGAACTGAAAAACTGTTTTTT; cdr3_aa: CASSMRSGGTEKLFF
j_call: TRBJ1-2; v_call: TRBV19; clone_size: NA; d_call: NA; cdr3_nt: TGTGCCACCCTAACGGGGAACTATGGCTACACCTTC; cdr3_aa: CATLTGNYGYTF
j_call: TRBJ2-7; v_call: TRBV27; clone_size: NA; d_call: NA; cdr3_nt: TGTGCCAGCAGTTTACTGGGGGGCTCCTACGAGCAGTACTTC; cdr3_aa: CASSLLGGSYEQYF
j_call: TRBJ2-5; v_call: TRBV29-1; clone_size: NA; d_call: NA; cdr3_nt: TGCAGCGTTGAGGCAGGGGACAAGCCGTACTTC; cdr3_aa: CSVEAGDKPYF
j_call: TRBJ1-2; v_call: TRBV6-1; clone_size: NA; d_call: NA; cdr3_nt: TGTGCCAGCAGTGAATCAGCAGGGTATTACTATGGCTACACCTTC; cdr3_aa: CASSESAGYYYGYTF
j_call: TRBJ1-5; v_call: TRBV2; clone_size: NA; d_call: TRBD1; cdr3_nt: TGTGCCAGCAGTGGGGACAGAAGGGCAAATCAGCCCCAGCATTTT; cdr3_aa: CASSGDRRANQPQHF
j_call: TRBJ2-2; v_call: TRBV7-2; clone_size: few; d_call: NA; cdr3_nt: TGTGCCAGCAGCTTAGTGGCGGGGTCCGGCGGGGAGCTGTTTTTT; cdr3_aa: CASSLVAGSGGELFF
j_call: TRBJ2-7; v_call: TRBV4-1; clone_size: once; d_call: NA; cdr3_nt: TGCGCCAGCAGCCGTTCTCTTAACACAGGCGAGCAGTACTTC; cdr3_aa: CASSRSLNTGEQYF
j_call: TRBJ2-7; v_call: TRBV14; clone_size: NA; d_call: NA; cdr3_nt: TGTGCCAGCAGCCAAGGAATCAGGGTCTACGAGCAGTACTTC; cdr3_aa: CASSQGIRVYEQYF
j_call: TRBJ1-1; v_call: TRBV19; clone_size: NA; d_call: NA; cdr3_nt: TGTGCCAGTAGTATACACGGAGGAGGGAACACTGAAGCTTTCTTT; cdr3_aa: CASSIHGGGNTEAFF
j_call: TRBJ2-3; v_call: TRBV5-4; clone_size: few; d_call: NA; cdr3_nt: TGTGCCAGCAACTCGGGGGGCGAAGATACGCAGTATTTT; cdr3_aa: CASNSGGEDTQYF
j_call: TRBJ1-1; v_call: TRBV7-2; clone_size: NA; d_call: TRBD1; cdr3_nt: TGTGCCAGCAGTACCTTGGGGACAGGGGTTGGAGCTTTCTTT; cdr3_aa: CASSTLGTGVGAFF
j_call: TRBJ1-1; v_call: TRBV6-5; clone_size: NA; d_call: NA; cdr3_nt: TGTGCCAGCAGGGTAACGGGGATGAACACTGAAGCTTTCTTT; cdr3_aa: CASRVTGMNTEAFF
j_call: TRBJ1-2; v_call: TRBV7-9; clone_size: NA; d_call: NA; cdr3_nt: TGTGCCAGCAGGTCGACAGGAGTCTATGGCTACACCTTC; cdr3_aa: CASRSTGVYGYTF
j_call: TRBJ2-7; v_call: TRBV27; clone_size: NA; d_call: NA; cdr3_nt: TGTGCCAGCAGTTCTGGGACAACGTCCTACGAGCAGTACTTC; cdr3_aa: CASSSGTTSYEQYF
j_call: TRBJ1-2; v_call: TRBV6-1; clone_size: NA; d_call: NA; cdr3_nt: TGTGCCAGCAGTGAAGTGGCAGAAAACTATGGCTACACCTTC; cdr3_aa: CASSEVAENYGYTF
j_call: TRBJ1-1; v_call: TRBV15; clone_size: few; d_call: NA; cdr3_nt: TGTGCCACCAGCAGAGACCAGAACACTGAAGCTTTCTTT; cdr3_aa: CATSRDQNTEAFF
j_call: TRBJ2-4; v_call: TRBV30; clone_size: NA; d_call: NA; cdr3_nt: TGTGCCTGGAGTGTTGAGGGGGACATTCAGTACTTC; cdr3_aa: CAWSVEGDIQYF
j_call: TRBJ1-1; v_call: TRBV4-1; clone_size: NA; d_call: NA; cdr3_nt: TGCGCCAGCAGCCGCAACGTCTACGAGGCCTTAGCTTTCTTT; cdr3_aa: CASSRNVYEALAFF
j_call: TRBJ1-6; v_call: TRBV10-1; clone_size: NA; d_call: NA; cdr3_nt: TGCGCCAGCAGTGAGGGCAGGGATTCACCCCTCCACTTT; cdr3_aa: CASSEGRDSPLHF
j_call: TRBJ1-4; v_call: TRBV5-6; clone_size: NA; d_call: NA; cdr3_nt: TGTGCCAGCAGCTTGGCCGGGAGTGAAAAACTGTTTTTT; cdr3_aa: CASSLAGSEKLFF